This T cell receptor (beta chain) was observed in a study of T cells in Graves' hyperthyroidism and ophthalmopathy. CDR1 and CDR2 (germline): MNHNS, SASEGT. V shed 6 bases and J 1 base; nucleotides not matched to a gene: 6. The CDR3 is 15 residues long. TCR beta CDR3 regions were amplified from RNA transcripts. When the TCR CDR3 underwent first-round RT-PCR, the HTBI primer set was used. TCRdb passed the multiplex PCR reads through MiXCR, listing each CDR3 protein once. Of approximately 400,000 distinct CDR3 sequences listed, around 13% were seen once; the top ten hold 9.5% to 11%. General observations from the study: Within blood appeared most thyroid clonotypes that had expanded above 0.001. Ophthalmopathy was model-predicted a median roughly 6.5 months pre-onset.

The sample holds a few counts of this clonotype. The target antigen is unknown. This TCR was recovered from an older woman with Graves' hyperthyroidism. The rearrangement joins TRBV6-1 to TRBJ1-1; 9 bases line up with TRBD1. Input material: blood. The CDR3 coding sequence is TGTGCCAGCAGCCTACAGGGGGCTCCGAACACTGAAGCTTTCTTT. It specifies CASSLQGAPNTEAFF.